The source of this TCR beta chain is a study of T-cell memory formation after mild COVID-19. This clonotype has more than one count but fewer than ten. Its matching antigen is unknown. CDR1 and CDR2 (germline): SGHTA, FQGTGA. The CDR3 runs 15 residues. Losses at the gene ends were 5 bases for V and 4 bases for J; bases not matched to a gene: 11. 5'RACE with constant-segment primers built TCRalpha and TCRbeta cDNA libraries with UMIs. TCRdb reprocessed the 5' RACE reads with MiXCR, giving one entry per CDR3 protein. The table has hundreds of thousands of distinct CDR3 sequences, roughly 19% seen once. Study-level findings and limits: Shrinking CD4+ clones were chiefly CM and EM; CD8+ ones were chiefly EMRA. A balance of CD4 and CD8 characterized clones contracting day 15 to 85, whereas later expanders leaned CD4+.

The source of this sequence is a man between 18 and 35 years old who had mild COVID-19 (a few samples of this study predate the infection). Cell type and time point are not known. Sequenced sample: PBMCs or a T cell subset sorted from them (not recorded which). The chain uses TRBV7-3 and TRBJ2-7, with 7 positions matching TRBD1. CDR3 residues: CASSPTKGQPYEQYV. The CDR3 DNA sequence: TGTGCCAGCAGCCCAACCAAGGGACAGCCGTACGAGCAGTACGTC.